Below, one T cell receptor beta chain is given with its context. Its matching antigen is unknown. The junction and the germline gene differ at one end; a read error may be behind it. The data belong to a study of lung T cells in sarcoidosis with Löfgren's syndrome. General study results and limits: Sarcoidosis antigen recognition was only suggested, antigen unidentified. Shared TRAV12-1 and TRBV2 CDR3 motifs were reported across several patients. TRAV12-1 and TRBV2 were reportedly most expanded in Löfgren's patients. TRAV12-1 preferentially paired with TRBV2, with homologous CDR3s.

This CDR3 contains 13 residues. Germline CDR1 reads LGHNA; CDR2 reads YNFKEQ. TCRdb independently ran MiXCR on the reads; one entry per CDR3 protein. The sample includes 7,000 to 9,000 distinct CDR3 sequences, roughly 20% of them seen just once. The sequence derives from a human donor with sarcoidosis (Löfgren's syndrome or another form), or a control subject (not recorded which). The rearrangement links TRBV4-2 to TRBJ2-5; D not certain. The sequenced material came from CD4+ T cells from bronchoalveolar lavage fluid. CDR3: CASSRASEEIQYF. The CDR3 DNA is TGTGCCAGCAGCCGGGCTAGTGAAGAGATCCAGTACTTC.